Below are 18 T cell receptor beta chains sequenced from a single sample in a study of T cell responses to AZD1222 COVID-19 vaccine. Generated by immunoSEQ multiplex PCR, the TCRdb table keeps only in-frame clones and is missing some. The sample lists about 85,000 clones; 80% to 90% were seen once. The sample was peripheral blood, taken on day 0 of MenACWY control vaccination. These receptors were collected from an adult in good health.

The chain links TRBV5-1 to TRBJ2-3; 10 nucleotides line up with TRBD2. The CDR3 is 16 residues long. Germline loops: CDR1 SGHRS, CDR2 YFSETQ. Trimming cost V 0 bases and J 3 bases; bases outside gene matches: 4. CDR3 residues: CASSLGASGGTDTQYF. The CDR3 region has the DNA TGCGCCAGCAGCTTGGGGGCTAGCGGGGGAACAGATACGCAGTATTTT.

The chain couples TRBV12-3 or TRBV12-4 to TRBJ1-5; D is uncertain. Trimming left V 6 bases short and J 7 bases short, with 13 bases between. This CDR3 has 13 amino acids. The CDR3 reads CASREEAIQPQHF. Here the CDR3 DNA reads TGTGCCAGCAGGGAGGAGGCTATACAGCCCCAGCATTTT.

The rearrangement joins TRBV28 to TRBJ2-1, with TRBD1 matching 7 bases. Germline loops: CDR1 MDHEN, CDR2 SYDVKM. J gave up 9 bases and V 4 bases, and 9 bases lay outside the gene matches. This CDR3 is built from 14 residues. The CDR3 sequence: CASSSDREVGEQFF. The CDR3 DNA follows: TGTGCCAGCAGTTCAGACAGGGAAGTGGGTGAGCAGTTCTTC.

The chain uses TRBV5-8 and TRBJ1-3; no firm D call. V lost 3 bases and J lost 0, with 10 bases in between. CDR3 length equals 15 residues. CDR1 is SGHTS, CDR2 YDEGEE, per germline. CDR3 amino acids: CASSYGLISGNTIYF. As DNA, the CDR3 is TGTGCCAGCAGCTATGGACTCATCTCTGGAAACACCATATATTTT.

V usage is TRBV12-3 or TRBV12-4 and J usage is TRBJ1-2; TRBD1 matches 8 bases. V lost 6 bases and J lost 6; bases outside the gene matches: 6. This CDR3 is built from 13 residues. CDR3 protein: CASRGDRMDGYTF. The CDR3 DNA is TGTGCCAGCAGGGGGGACAGGATGGATGGCTACACCTTC.

The chain combines TRBV4-1 with TRBJ1-1, with D unresolved. Germline V gene sequence: CDR1 MGHRA, CDR2 YSYEKL. V was shortened by 1 base and J by 5 bases, with 20 bases between the two germline ends. There are 17 residues in the CDR3. CDR3 DNA: TGCGCCAGCAGCCAAGTTAACACTCGACGAACGGGGACTGAAGCTTTCTTT. Its translation is CASSQVNTRRTGTEAFF.

This chain links TRBV7-9 with TRBJ1-2; 7 positions match TRBD1. The CDR3 sequence is 15 residues long. V was pared by 11 bases and J by 2 bases, with 14 bases of the junction left unmatched. CDR1 SEHNR and CDR2 FQNEAQ come from the germline V gene (reference sequence). The CDR3 spells CAGTTGTGPNYGYTF. In nucleotides, the CDR3 is TGTGCCGGAACGACAGGGACGGGCCCGAACTATGGCTACACCTTC.

J is TRBJ2-1 and V is TRBV3-1 (or the pseudogene TRBV3-2), with a tentative D call TRBD1 (5 bases). Between the trimmed V and J ends, which lost 1 base and 7 bases, there was a span of 17 bases. Germline values: CDR1 LGHDT, CDR2 YNNKEL (reference sequence). There are 16 residues in the CDR3. The CDR3 here is CASSQGTVAGLNEQFF. The CDR3 DNA reads as TGTGCCAGCAGCCAAGGAACGGTTGCAGGGTTGAATGAGCAGTTCTTC.

This chain connects TRBV7-8 to TRBJ1-3; the D gene is possibly TRBD1 (6 bases). Trimming shortened V by 5 bases and J by 0 bases, and 11 bases separated the two germline ends. The length of the CDR3 is 15 residues. Germline-derived CDR1 and CDR2 are SGHVS and FQNEAQ. This CDR3 is CASSPRTVSGNTIYF. The CDR3 nucleotides read TGTGCCAGCAGCCCCCGGACAGTCTCTGGAAACACCATATATTTT.

The chain combines TRBV28 with TRBJ2-2; D gene uncertain. This CDR3 has 14 residues. Trimming took 6 bases from V and 6 from J, leaving 14 bases between them. Per the germline V gene, CDR1 is MDHEN and CDR2 is SYDVKM. The CDR3, as DNA: TGTGCCAGCAGCCCCACCGGTACGGCCGGGGAGCTGTTTTTT. This translates into CASSPTGTAGELFF.

This clone appeared a few times. The gene calls are TRBV5-8 and TRBJ1-4; D gene ambiguous. The CDR3 has 17 residues. The ends were cut back, 0 bases at V and 0 bases at J, with 12 bases in the middle. Germline-derived CDR1 and CDR2 are SGHTS and YDEGEE. The CDR3 loop is CASSLGPASTTNEKLFF. The CDR3 DNA sequence: TGTGCCAGCAGCTTGGGTCCGGCCTCTACAACTAATGAAAAACTGTTTTTT.

CDR3 in DNA: TGTGCCAGCAGATCCACAGGGGGCGATAATTCACCCCTCCACTTT. Its translation is CASRSTGGDNSPLHF. The genes are TRBV6-5 and TRBJ1-6; TRBD1 aligns across 9 bases. Losses at the gene ends were 6 bases for V and 5 bases for J; bases not matched to a gene: 5. The CDR3 totals 15 residues. CDR1 is MNHEY and CDR2 is SVGAGI in the germline V gene.

The V gene is TRBV7-3, the J gene TRBJ2-6; TRBD1 aligns across 9 bases. The V gene's germline CDR1 is SGHTA and CDR2 FQGTGA. J was trimmed by 3 bases and V by 5 bases; bases with no gene match: 2. There are 15 residues in the CDR3. The CDR3 sequence is CASSTDRGGANVLTF. The CDR3 DNA reads TGTGCCAGCAGCACGGACAGGGGTGGGGCCAACGTCCTGACTTTC. The full variable domain, in which reference TRBV7-3 and TRBJ2-6 provide the parts outside the CDR3, is GAGVSQTPSNKVTEKGKYVELRCDPISGHTALYWYRQSLGQGPEFLIYFQGTGAADDSGLPNDRFFAVRPEGSVSTLKIQRTERGDSAVYLCASSTDRGGANVLTFGAGSRLTVL.

This clone was recorded only once. The V gene is TRBV5-8, the J gene TRBJ1-5, with a tentative D call TRBD1 (5 bases). The CDR3 sequence is 15 residues long. Germline V gene lookup returns CDR1 SGHTS and CDR2 YDEGEE. V was clipped by 4 bases and J by 4 bases, with 15 bases between them. This CDR3 reads CASSPTGGWNQPQHF. The CDR3 nucleotides read TGTGCCAGCAGCCCTACCGGGGGATGGAATCAGCCCCAGCATTTT.

This clone showed up just a few times. This chain uses TRBV19 with TRBJ1-2; TRBD1 agrees at 7 bases. The V segment lost 8 bases and the J segment 2 bases; nucleotides outside the gene matches: 14. CDR3 length: 16 residues. Germline V CDR1 and CDR2: LNHDA, SQIVND (reference sequence). CDR3 in DNA: TGTGCCAGTCTGAGTGGCCTCGGACAGGCCAACTATGGCTACACCTTC. This encodes CASLSGLGQANYGYTF.

This clone was seen a single time. The V and J genes are TRBV5-1 and TRBJ2-7; 8 bases map to TRBD2. The germline gives CDR1 SGHRS, CDR2 YFSETQ. After removal of 7 bases from V and 4 bases from J, the junction contained 7 bases not matched to a gene. CDR3 length: 13 amino acids. This CDR3 is CASGAGATYEQYF. The DNA for the CDR3 is TGCGCCAGCGGAGCGGGGGCAACGTACGAGCAGTACTTC.

The gene calls are TRBV27 and TRBJ2-7, with 11 bases lining up with TRBD2. Germline trimming cut 5 bases from V and 3 bases from J; bases unmatched to any gene: 12. Germline V gene lookup returns CDR1 MNHEY and CDR2 SMNVEV (reference sequence). The CDR3 runs to 17 residues. CDR3 region: CASSERLLAGDLYEQYF. CDR3 nucleotides: TGTGCCAGCAGTGAACGGTTACTAGCGGGGGACCTCTACGAGCAGTACTTC.

The gene calls are TRBV2 and TRBJ1-1; D remains unclear. V gave up 5 bases and J gave up 3 bases, with 13 bases separating them. There are 14 residues in the CDR3. The V gene's germline CDR1 is SNHLY and CDR2 FYNNEI. The CDR3 DNA follows: TGTGCCAGCAGTCGCGCTGGGAGGGACACTGAAGCTTTCTTT. This sequence encodes CASSRAGRDTEAFF.